The rows below give T cell receptor beta chains drawn from one sample of a study of T-cell reconstitution after alpha-beta-depleted transplantation in children. TCRdb passed the PCR reads through MiXCR, listing each CDR3 protein once. This table holds approximately 400,000 distinct CDR3 sequences, under 20% found once. The sequences come from PBMCs, mostly from graft donor cells, collected 360 days after TCRalphabeta/CD19-depleted stem cell transplant. These receptors came from a boy younger than two who had a stem cell transplant for Wiskott-Aldrich syndrome, so the T cells may come from the graft donor. Both conserved end residues are trimmed from each CDR3.

V: TRBV7-2
J: TRBJ2-1
CDR3: ASSLVASRNEQF

V: TRBV12-3/TRBV12-4
J: TRBJ2-7
CDR3: ASSLDKGSYEQY

V: TRBV20-1
J: TRBJ2-5
CDR3: SALRGGKQETQY

V: TRBV5-6
J: TRBJ2-1
CDR3: ASSFPGDNEQF

V: TRBV15
J: TRBJ2-7
CDR3: ATSKGDRGHEQY

V: TRBV4-1
J: TRBJ2-1
CDR3: ASSHRQGSYNEQF

V: TRBV20-1
J: TRBJ1-5
CDR3: SATRDRPNQPQH

V: TRBV18
J: TRBJ2-1
CDR3: ASSNAEAYNEQF

V: TRBV4-1
J: TRBJ2-5
CDR3: ASSQGRGSLRETQY

V: TRBV28
J: TRBJ2-1
CDR3: ASKSYGDRGDNEQF

V: TRBV9
J: TRBJ2-2
CDR3: ASSPRMYGELF

V: TRBV11-2
J: TRBJ2-1
CDR3: ASSPGTRGDNEQF

V: TRBV20-1
J: TRBJ2-3
CDR3: SARDLVEAQY

V: TRBV20-1
J: TRBJ2-1
CDR3: SASWPAYNEQF

V: TRBV6-5
J: TRBJ2-1
CDR3: ASSYSAGQGNEQF